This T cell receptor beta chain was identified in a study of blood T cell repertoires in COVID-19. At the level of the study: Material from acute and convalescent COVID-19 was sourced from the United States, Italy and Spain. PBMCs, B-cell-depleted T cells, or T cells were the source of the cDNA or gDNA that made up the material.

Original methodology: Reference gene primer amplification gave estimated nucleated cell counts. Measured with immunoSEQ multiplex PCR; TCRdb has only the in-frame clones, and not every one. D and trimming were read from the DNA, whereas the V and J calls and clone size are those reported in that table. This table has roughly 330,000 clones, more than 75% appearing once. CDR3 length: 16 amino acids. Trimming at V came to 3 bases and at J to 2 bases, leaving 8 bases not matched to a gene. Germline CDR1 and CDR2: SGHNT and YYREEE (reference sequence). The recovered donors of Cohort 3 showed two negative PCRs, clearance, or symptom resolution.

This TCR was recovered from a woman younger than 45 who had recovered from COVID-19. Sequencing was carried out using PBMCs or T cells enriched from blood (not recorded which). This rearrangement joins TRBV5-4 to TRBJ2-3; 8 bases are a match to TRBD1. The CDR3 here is CASSSGQGRVTDTQYF. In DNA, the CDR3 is TGTGCCAGCAGCTCAGGACAGGGTAGGGTCACAGATACGCAGTATTTT.